This TCR beta chain is drawn from a study of early T cells in non-severe SARS-CoV-2 infection. About the research overall: Bulk RNA taken from unsorted whole blood was sequenced, leaving chains unpaired.

Trimming cost V 3 bases and J 6 bases, with 9 bases left between them. CDR1 and CDR2 from the germline V gene are MDHEN and SYDVKM. The CDR3 loop spans 14 amino acids. Individual cDNA molecules were tagged with unique molecular identifiers. TCRdb passed the 5' RACE reads through MiXCR, listing each CDR3 protein once. This table holds about 68,000 distinct CDR3 sequences, less than 15% found once. As for this clonotype: What it recognizes is unknown.

Study-level findings and limits: Reliance on VDJdb matching favored anti-spike CD8 responses; private and CD4 specificities were missed.

The sequence derives from an adult who was a healthcare worker with PCR-confirmed SARS-CoV-2 infection or an uninfected control (not recorded which). This chain uses TRBV28 with TRBJ1-6; D is ambiguous. Sequencing used whole blood. Here the CDR3 DNA reads TGTGCCAGCAGTTTGGCGGGCGTTAATTCACCCCTCCACTTT. Its protein product is CASSLAGVNSPLHF.